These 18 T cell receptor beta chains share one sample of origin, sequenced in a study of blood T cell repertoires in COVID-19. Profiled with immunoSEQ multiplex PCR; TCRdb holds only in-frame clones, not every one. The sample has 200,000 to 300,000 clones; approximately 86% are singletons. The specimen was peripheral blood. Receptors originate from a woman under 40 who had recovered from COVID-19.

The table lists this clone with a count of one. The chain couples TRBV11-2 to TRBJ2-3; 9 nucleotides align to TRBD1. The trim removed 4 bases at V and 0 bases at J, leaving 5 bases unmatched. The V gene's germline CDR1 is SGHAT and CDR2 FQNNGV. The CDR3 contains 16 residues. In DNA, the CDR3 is TGTGCCAGCAGCTCCCGGGACAGGGTCAGCACAGATACGCAGTATTTT. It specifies CASSSRDRVSTDTQYF.

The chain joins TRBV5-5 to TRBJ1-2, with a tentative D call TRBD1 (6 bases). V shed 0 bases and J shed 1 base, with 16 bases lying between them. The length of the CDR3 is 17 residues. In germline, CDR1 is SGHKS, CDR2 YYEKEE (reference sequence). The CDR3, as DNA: TGTGCCAGCAGCTTGGAGGCGACAGGACTCATTAACTATGGCTACACCTTC. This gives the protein CASSLEATGLINYGYTF.

CDR3 amino acids: CASSSPPRGEQYF. The CDR3 nucleotides read TGTGCCAGCAGCTCCCCCCCCAGGGGCGAGCAGTACTTC. The chain couples TRBV7-9 to TRBJ2-7; perhaps TRBD1 as D (6 bases). Trimming cost V 4 bases and J 6 bases, with 13 bases left between them. The germline gives CDR1 SEHNR, CDR2 FQNEAQ (reference sequence). This CDR3 has 13 amino acids.

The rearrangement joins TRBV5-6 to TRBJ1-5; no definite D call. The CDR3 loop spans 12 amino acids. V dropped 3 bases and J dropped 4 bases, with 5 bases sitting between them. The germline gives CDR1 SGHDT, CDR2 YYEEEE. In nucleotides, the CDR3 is TGTGCCAGCAGCTCCCATAATCAGCCCCAGCATTTT. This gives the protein CASSSHNQPQHF.

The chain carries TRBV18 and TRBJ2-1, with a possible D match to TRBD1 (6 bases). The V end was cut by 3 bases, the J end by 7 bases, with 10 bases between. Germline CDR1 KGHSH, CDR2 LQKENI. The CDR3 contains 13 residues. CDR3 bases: TGTGCCAGCTCACCTTTCGACAGGAATGAGCAGTTCTTC. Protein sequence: CASSPFDRNEQFF.

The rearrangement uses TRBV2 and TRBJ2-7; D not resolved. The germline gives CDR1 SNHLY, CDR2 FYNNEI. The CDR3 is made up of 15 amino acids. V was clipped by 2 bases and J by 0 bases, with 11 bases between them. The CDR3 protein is CASSEILRSSYEQYF. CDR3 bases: TGTGCCAGCAGTGAAATTTTGCGGAGCTCCTACGAGCAGTACTTC.

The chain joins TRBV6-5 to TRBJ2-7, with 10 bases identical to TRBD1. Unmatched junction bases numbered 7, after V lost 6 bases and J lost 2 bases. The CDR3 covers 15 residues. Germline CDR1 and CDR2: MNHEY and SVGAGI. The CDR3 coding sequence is TGTGCCAGCAGCGAGCGACAGGGGGCCACCTACGAGCAGTACTTC. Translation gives CASSERQGATYEQYF.

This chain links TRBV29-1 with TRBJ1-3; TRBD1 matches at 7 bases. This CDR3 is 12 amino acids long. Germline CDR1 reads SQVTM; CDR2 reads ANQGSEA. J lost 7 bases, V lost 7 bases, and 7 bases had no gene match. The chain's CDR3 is CSAGTARNTIYF. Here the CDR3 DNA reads TGCAGCGCCGGGACAGCCCGGAACACCATATATTTT.

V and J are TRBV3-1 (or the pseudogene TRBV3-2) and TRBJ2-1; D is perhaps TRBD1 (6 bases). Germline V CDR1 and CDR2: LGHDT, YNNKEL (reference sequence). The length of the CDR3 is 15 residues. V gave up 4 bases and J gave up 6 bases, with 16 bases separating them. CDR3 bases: TGTGCCAGCAGCCCGGAGGAGCCAGGGGTCAATGAGCAGTTCTTC. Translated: CASSPEEPGVNEQFF.

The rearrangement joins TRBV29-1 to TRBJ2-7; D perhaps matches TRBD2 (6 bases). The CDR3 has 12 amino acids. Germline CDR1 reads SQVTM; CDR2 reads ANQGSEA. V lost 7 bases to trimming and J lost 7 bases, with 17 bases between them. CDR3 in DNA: TGCAGCGCTGGGGGGAGTAGGGTGGAGCAGTACTTC. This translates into CSAGGSRVEQYF.

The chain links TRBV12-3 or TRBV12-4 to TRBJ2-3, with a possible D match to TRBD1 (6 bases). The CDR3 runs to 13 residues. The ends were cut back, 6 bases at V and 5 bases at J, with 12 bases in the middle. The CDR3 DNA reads TGTGCCAGCAGGATGGACAGACGAGATACGCAGTATTTT. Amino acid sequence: CASRMDRRDTQYF.

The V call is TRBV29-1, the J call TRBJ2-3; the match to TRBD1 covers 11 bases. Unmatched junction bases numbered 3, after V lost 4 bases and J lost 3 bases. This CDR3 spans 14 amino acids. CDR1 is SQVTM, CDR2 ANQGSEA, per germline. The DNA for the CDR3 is TGCAGCGTTGGGGACAGGGGGTTAACAGATACGCAGTATTTT. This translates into CSVGDRGLTDTQYF.

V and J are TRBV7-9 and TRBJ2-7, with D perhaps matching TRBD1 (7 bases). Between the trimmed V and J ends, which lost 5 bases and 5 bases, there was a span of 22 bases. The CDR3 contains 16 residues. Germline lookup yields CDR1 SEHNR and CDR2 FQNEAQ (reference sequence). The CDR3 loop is CASSKYEGAEGNEQYF. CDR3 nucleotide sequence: TGTGCCAGCAGCAAATACGAGGGGGCGGAGGGCAACGAGCAGTACTTC. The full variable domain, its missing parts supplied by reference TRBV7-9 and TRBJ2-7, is DTGVSQNPRHKITKRGQNVTFRCDPISEHNRLYWYRQTLGQGPEFLTYFQNEAQLEKSRLLSDRFSAERPKGSFSTLEIQRTEQGDSAMYLCASSKYEGAEGNEQYFGPGTRLTVT.

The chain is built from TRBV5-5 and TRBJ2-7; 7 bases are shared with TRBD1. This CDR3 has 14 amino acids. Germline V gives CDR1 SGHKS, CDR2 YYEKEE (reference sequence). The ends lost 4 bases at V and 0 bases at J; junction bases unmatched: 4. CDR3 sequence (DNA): TGTGCCAGCAGCCAGGGGGTTAGCTCCTACGAGCAGTACTTC. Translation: CASSQGVSSYEQYF. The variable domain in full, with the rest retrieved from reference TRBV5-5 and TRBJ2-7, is DAGVTQSPTHLIKTRGQQVTLRCSPISGHKSVSWYQQVLGQGPQFIFQYYEKEERGRGNFPDRFSARQFPNYSSELNVNALLLGDSALYLCASSQGVSSYEQYFGPGTRLTVT.

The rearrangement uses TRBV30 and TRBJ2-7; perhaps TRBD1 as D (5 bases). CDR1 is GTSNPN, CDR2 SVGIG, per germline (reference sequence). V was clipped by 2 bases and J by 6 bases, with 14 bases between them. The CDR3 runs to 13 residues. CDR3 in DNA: TGTGCCTGGAGTCCCAGGGTGGGGTCCGAGCAGTACTTC. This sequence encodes CAWSPRVGSEQYF.

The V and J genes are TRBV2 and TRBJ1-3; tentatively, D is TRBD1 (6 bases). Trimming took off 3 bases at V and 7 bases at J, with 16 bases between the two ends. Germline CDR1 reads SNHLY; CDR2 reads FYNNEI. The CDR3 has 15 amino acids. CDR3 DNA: TGTGCCAGCAGTGATGGGCAGGGGATCGATAACACCATATATTTT. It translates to CASSDGQGIDNTIYF.

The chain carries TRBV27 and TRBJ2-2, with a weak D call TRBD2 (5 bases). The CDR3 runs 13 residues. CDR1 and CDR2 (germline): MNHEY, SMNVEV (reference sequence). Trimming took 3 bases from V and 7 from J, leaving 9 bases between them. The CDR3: CASSFGLLGELFF. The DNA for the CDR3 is TGTGCCAGCAGTTTCGGACTTCTCGGGGAGCTGTTTTTT.

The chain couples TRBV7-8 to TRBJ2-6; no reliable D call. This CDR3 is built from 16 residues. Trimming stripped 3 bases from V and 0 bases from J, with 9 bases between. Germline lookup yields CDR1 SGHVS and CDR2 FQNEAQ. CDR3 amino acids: CASSFPPLSGANVLTF. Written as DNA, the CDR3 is TGTGCCAGCAGCTTTCCTCCCCTCTCTGGGGCCAACGTCCTGACTTTC.